This T cell receptor beta chain appears in the sequencing data of a study of T-cell memory formation after mild COVID-19. V was clipped by 0 bases and J by 3 bases, with 11 bases between them. CDR1 and CDR2 from the germline V gene are DFQATT and SNEGSKA (reference sequence). This CDR3 comprises 14 residues. TCRdb analysed the 5' RACE reads with MiXCR anew, one entry per CDR3 protein. The data hold around 160,000 distinct CDR3 sequences, with about 9.9% observed a single time. This sequence joins TRBV20-1 and TRBJ1-2; tentative D call: TRBD1 (5 bases). The receptor's source is a man aged 18 to 29 who had mild COVID-19 (a few samples of this study predate the infection). Cell type and time point are not known. Sample: PBMCs or a T cell subset sorted from them (not recorded which). CDR3 amino acids: CSARDQGRDYGYTF. The CDR3 DNA reads TGCAGTGCTAGAGATCAGGGCCGGGACTATGGCTACACCTTC.